The next 19 T cell receptor beta chains were all read from a single sample in a study of cytotoxic CD8 clonotypes in ibrutinib-treated CLL. Some clones are missing from TCRdb's copy, which holds only in-frame ones; the method was immunoSEQ multiplex PCR. This sample yields roughly 200,000 clones, of which about four fifths are seen a single time; about an eighth belongs to the top ten. The sample was PBMCs, taken after 12 months of ibrutinib treatment. The source is a human donor with chronic lymphocytic leukemia.

The chain couples TRBV6-5 to TRBJ1-5; no reliable D call. CDR1 and CDR2 from the germline V gene are MNHEY and SVGAGI. V was clipped by 0 bases and J by 3 bases, with 9 bases between them. The CDR3 length is 15 residues. Here the CDR3 reads CASSYSKRDNQPQHF. Written as DNA, the CDR3 is TGTGCCAGCAGTTACTCGAAACGAGACAATCAGCCCCAGCATTTT.

The J gene is TRBJ1-3, the V gene TRBV5-1; D is ambiguous. This CDR3 spans 14 amino acids. V was trimmed by 6 bases and J by 0 bases, leaving 10 bases between them. Germline CDR1 is SGHRS and CDR2 is YFSETQ. DNA for the CDR3: TGCGCCAGCAAGTGGGCCTTCTCTGGAAACACCATATATTTT. This gives the protein CASKWAFSGNTIYF.

The chain employs TRBV27 and TRBJ1-1, with 8 bases fitting TRBD1. The J segment lost 1 base and the V segment lost 6 bases, leaving 4 bases of the junction unmatched. The CDR3 has 14 residues. Per the germline V gene, CDR1 is MNHEY and CDR2 is SMNVEV (reference sequence). CDR3 in amino acids: CASRIDRGNTEAFF. CDR3 in DNA: TGTGCCAGCAGAATCGACAGGGGGAACACTGAAGCTTTCTTT.

The V gene is TRBV5-1, the J gene TRBJ1-6; D unresolved. The ends were cut back, 0 bases at V and 7 bases at J, with 2 bases in the middle. Germline V gene data show CDR1 as SGHRS and CDR2 as YFSETQ. This CDR3 spans 12 amino acids. The CDR3 is CASSLDNSPLHF. Here the CDR3 DNA reads TGCGCCAGCAGCTTGGACAATTCACCCCTCCACTTT.

This chain connects TRBV4-1 to TRBJ2-2; D might be TRBD1 (6 bases). Deletions cut 0 bases from V and 5 bases from J, with 13 bases between. The CDR3 totals 16 residues. The germline V gene encodes CDR1 MGHRA and CDR2 YSYEKL. The CDR3 region is CASSQDRVGGTGELFF. Here the CDR3 DNA reads TGCGCCAGCAGCCAAGATAGGGTAGGGGGAACCGGGGAGCTGTTTTTT.

This clone was detected a few times. The J gene is TRBJ2-7, the V gene TRBV9, with D hard to call. CDR3 size: 12 residues. Trimming removed 0 bases at V and 6 bases at J, with 7 bases between. The germline V gene has CDR1 SGDLS and CDR2 YYNGEE. The CDR3 sequence: CASSVAGSEQYF. The CDR3 coding sequence is TGTGCCAGCAGCGTAGCTGGATCCGAGCAGTACTTC.

The chain is built from TRBV10-3 and TRBJ1-1; 7 bases are shared with TRBD1. V trimming: 7 bases; J trimming: 4 bases; junction bases outside the gene matches: 9. CDR3 size: 14 residues. In germline, CDR1 is ENHRY, CDR2 SYGVKD. CDR3 sequence (DNA): TGTGCCATCACATCGCAAGGGGGCGGCACTGAAGCTTTCTTT. Its translation: CAITSQGGGTEAFF.

The genes are TRBV6-5 and TRBJ1-5; no reliable D call. This CDR3 comprises 12 residues. V shed 0 bases and J shed 5 bases, with 2 bases lying between them. Germline V CDR1 and CDR2: MNHEY, SVGAGI. CDR3 coding DNA: TGTGCCAGCAGTTACTCACATCAGCCCCAGCATTTT. Translation: CASSYSHQPQHF.

This clone was recorded once. CDR3 residues: CASTASPGQGFDEQYF. For the CDR3, the DNA is TGTGCCAGCACAGCATCACCGGGACAGGGTTTTGACGAGCAGTACTTC. The chain employs TRBV28 and TRBJ2-7, with 9 bases aligning to TRBD1. CDR3 length equals 16 residues. Germline lookup yields CDR1 MDHEN and CDR2 SYDVKM. J lost 5 bases, V lost 7 bases, and 15 bases had no gene match.

The chain recombines TRBV7-9 with TRBJ1-5, with D hard to call. This CDR3 region has 13 residues. Per germline, CDR1 SEHNR and CDR2 FQNEAQ (reference sequence). V dropped 4 bases and J dropped 3 bases, with 7 bases sitting between them. The CDR3: CASSWGFNQPQHF. The CDR3 DNA is TGTGCCAGCAGCTGGGGTTTCAATCAGCCCCAGCATTTT.

This clone has more than one count but fewer than ten. This chain uses TRBV21-1 with TRBJ2-3. TRBV21-1 is annotated as a pseudogene. The CDR3 consists of 17 residues. As DNA, the CDR3 is TGTGCCAGCAGCAAAGCGGGTCGGGCCGGTAGCACAGATACGCAGTATTTT. It yields the protein CASSKAGRAGSTDTQYF.

This rearrangement joins TRBV29-1 to TRBJ1-2; D not certain. This CDR3 contains 11 residues. Trimming cost V 7 bases and J 3 bases, with 9 bases left between them. CDR1 and CDR2 (germline): SQVTM, ANQGSEA. CDR3 protein: CSGEGYYGYTF. CDR3 nucleotides: TGCAGCGGGGAAGGTTACTATGGCTACACCTTC. Complete variable domain (other parts from reference TRBV29-1 and TRBJ1-2): SAVISQKPSRDICQRGTSLTIQCQVDSQVTMMFWYRQQPGQSLTLIATANQGSEATYESGFVIDKFPISRPNLTFSTLTVSNMSPEDSSIYLCSGEGYYGYTFGSGTRLTVV.

The chain is built from TRBV7-9 and TRBJ1-4, with no clear D. V was trimmed by 1 base and J by 0 bases, leaving 6 bases between them. The CDR3 consists of 15 residues. From germline, CDR1 is SEHNR and CDR2 FQNEAQ (reference sequence). The CDR3 region has the DNA TGTGCCAGCAGCTTAGGTTGGGCAACTAATGAAAAACTGTTTTTT. This gives the protein CASSLGWATNEKLFF.

V usage is TRBV2 and J usage is TRBJ2-1; 7 bases fit TRBD2. CDR1 is SNHLY and CDR2 is FYNNEI in the germline V gene. Trimming at V came to 6 bases and at J to 0 bases, leaving 2 bases not matched to a gene. This CDR3 contains 14 residues. The CDR3 coding sequence is TGTGCCAGCAGGTCTAGCGGCTCCTACAATGAGCAGTTCTTC. Translating gives CASRSSGSYNEQFF.

This chain's CDR3 is CASSRGWNTEAFF. The CDR3 DNA follows: TGTGCCAGCAGCCGCGGGTGGAACACTGAAGCTTTCTTT. The genes are TRBV11-3 and TRBJ1-1, with unresolved D. Germline V gene data show CDR1 as SGHNT and CDR2 as YENEEA. Deletions cut 5 bases from V and 1 base from J, with 8 bases between. The CDR3 sequence is 13 residues long. Together with reference TRBV11-3 and TRBJ1-1, the CDR3 gives the full variable domain: EAGVVQSPRYKIIEKKQPVAFWCNPISGHNTLYWYLQNLGQGPELLIRYENEEAVDDSQLPKDRFSAERLKGVDSTLKIQPAELGDSAVYLCASSRGWNTEAFFGQGTRLTVV.

The chain combines TRBV6-5 with TRBJ2-7; perhaps TRBD2 as D (6 bases). The CDR3 is made up of 13 amino acids. Deletions cut 10 bases from V and 0 bases from J, with 13 bases between. Germline values: CDR1 MNHEY, CDR2 SVGAGI. The CDR3 spells CATSEGVSYEQYF. CDR3 DNA: TGTGCCACCTCGGAGGGAGTCTCCTACGAGCAGTACTTC.

The chain joins TRBV28 to TRBJ1-2; no reliable D call. Germline CDR1 is MDHEN and CDR2 is SYDVKM. The V gene lost 6 bases and the J gene lost 8 bases, with 13 bases spanning the gap. This CDR3 is 12 amino acids long. The CDR3 nucleotides are TGTGCCAGCAGGACGTCGGACCGGGGCTACACCTTC. It translates to CASRTSDRGYTF.

V is TRBV27 and J is TRBJ2-3, with TRBD2 identical over 7 bases. CDR3 length: 16 amino acids. Germline CDR1 reads MNHEY; CDR2 reads SMNVEV (reference sequence). V was clipped by 2 bases and J by 4 bases; unmatched bases: 9. The CDR3 reads CASSLASGRTSDTQYF. CDR3 bases: TGTGCCAGCAGTTTAGCTAGCGGACGCACCTCAGATACGCAGTATTTT.

The chain uses TRBV7-6 and TRBJ2-5; D call uncertain. Per germline, CDR1 SGHVS and CDR2 FNYEAQ. The CDR3 extends over 13 amino acids. Trimming removed 3 bases at V and 4 bases at J, with 9 bases between. The CDR3 reads CASSLSRRETQYF. CDR3 DNA sequence: TGTGCCAGCAGCTTGAGCAGGAGAGAGACCCAGTACTTC.